Below, one T cell receptor (beta chain) is given with its context. V was cut by 6 bases and J by 13 bases, with 13 bases left in between. Per the germline V gene, CDR1 is SQVTM and CDR2 is ANQGSEA. The CDR3 is made up of 10 amino acids. They isolated at least 6 million PBMCs from each sample. These data are taken from a study of blood T cells in healthy people across ages. A second PCR, run for roughly 7 to 12 cycles, used a sample-barcoded 5' primer plus a J-beta primer mix. TCRdb processed the 5' RACE reads anew with MiXCR; each CDR3 protein has one entry. This sample has roughly 1,500,000 distinct CDR3 sequences, with 42% found just once.

Input material: blood. This chain joins TRBV29-1 and TRBJ2-1; no reliable D call. This clonotype originated in a woman younger than 35 in good health. The chain's CDR3 is CSVPIGGQFF. CDR3 nucleotide sequence: TGCAGCGTCCCAATAGGTGGCCAGTTCTTC.